Listed below are T cell receptor beta chains from one sample, sequenced in a study of cytomegalovirus exposure and HLA in healthy donors. The repertoire was sequenced with immunoSEQ multiplex PCR; TCRdb's copy has only in-frame clones and lacks some. The sample contains 150,000 to 200,000 clones, approximately 81% of which appear only once. The sample comprised PBMCs. These receptors all come from a young man in good health and CMV-seropositive. Each CDR3 is given with its conserved first and last residue. Each record gives: J gene, D gene, clone size, V gene, CDR3 length, CDR3 protein, CDR3 DNA. A D gene is named only where the DNA matches it firmly. Not all rows give a size; the values are once, few, many and, for expanded clones, a class.

J gene: TRBJ1-2; D gene: NA; clone size: NA; V gene: TRBV27; CDR3 length: 12; CDR3 protein: CASRPQEGGYTF; CDR3 DNA: TGTGCCAGCAGGCCACAGGAAGGGGGCTACACCTTC
J gene: TRBJ2-5; D gene: TRBD2; clone size: once; V gene: TRBV7-9; CDR3 length: 15; CDR3 protein: CASSFWLAGEETQYF; CDR3 DNA: TGTGCCAGCAGCTTTTGGCTAGCGGGGGAAGAGACCCAGTACTTC
J gene: TRBJ2-2; D gene: TRBD1; clone size: once; V gene: TRBV9; CDR3 length: 15; CDR3 protein: CARPPPDRGPGELFF; CDR3 DNA: TGTGCCAGACCCCCCCCGGACAGGGGGCCTGGGGAGCTGTTTTTT
J gene: TRBJ2-7; D gene: NA; clone size: NA; V gene: TRBV28; CDR3 length: 11; CDR3 protein: CASSDRIEQYF; CDR3 DNA: TGTGCCAGCAGTGACAGGATCGAGCAGTACTTC
J gene: TRBJ2-3; D gene: TRBD2; clone size: NA; V gene: TRBV5-5; CDR3 length: 16; CDR3 protein: CASSLGLAGGYDTQYF; CDR3 DNA: TGTGCCAGCAGCTTGGGGCTAGCGGGAGGGTATGATACGCAGTATTTT
J gene: TRBJ2-7; D gene: TRBD2; clone size: NA; V gene: TRBV23-1; CDR3 length: 15; CDR3 protein: CASSRFGGRSYEQYF; CDR3 DNA: TGCGCCAGCAGTCGATTCGGCGGGAGATCTTACGAGCAGTACTTC
J gene: TRBJ2-3; D gene: TRBD2; clone size: NA; V gene: TRBV10-1; CDR3 length: 14; CDR3 protein: CASRASGSGNTQYF; CDR3 DNA: TGCGCCAGCCGGGCTAGCGGGAGCGGAAATACGCAGTATTTT
J gene: TRBJ2-5; D gene: NA; clone size: NA; V gene: TRBV19; CDR3 length: 11; CDR3 protein: CASSLGGTQYF; CDR3 DNA: TGTGCCAGTAGTCTCGGGGGGACCCAGTACTTC
J gene: TRBJ2-1; D gene: TRBD2; clone size: NA; V gene: TRBV9; CDR3 length: 16; CDR3 protein: CASSGLAGGEYNEQFF; CDR3 DNA: TGTGCCAGCAGCGGTTTAGCGGGAGGGGAGTACAATGAGCAGTTCTTC
J gene: TRBJ1-1; D gene: NA; clone size: NA; V gene: TRBV5-1; CDR3 length: 14; CDR3 protein: CASSLERENTEAFF; CDR3 DNA: TGCGCCAGCAGCTTGGAACGGGAGAACACTGAAGCTTTCTTT
J gene: TRBJ2-5; D gene: NA; clone size: once; V gene: TRBV29-1; CDR3 length: 14; CDR3 protein: CSVAGKRREETQYF; CDR3 DNA: TGCAGCGTCGCCGGCAAGCGTCGGGAAGAGACCCAGTACTTC
J gene: TRBJ1-1; D gene: NA; clone size: NA; V gene: TRBV7-2; CDR3 length: 13; CDR3 protein: CASSLSGGVEAFF; CDR3 DNA: TGTGCCAGCAGCTTATCTGGGGGGGTGGAAGCTTTCTTT
J gene: TRBJ2-7; D gene: NA; clone size: NA; V gene: TRBV27; CDR3 length: 14; CDR3 protein: CASSLLGGPHEQYF; CDR3 DNA: TGTGCCAGCAGTCTGTTGGGGGGGCCCCACGAGCAGTACTTC
J gene: TRBJ2-7; D gene: TRBD1; clone size: NA; V gene: TRBV10-1; CDR3 length: 14; CDR3 protein: CASSPETGAPEQYF; CDR3 DNA: TGCGCCAGCAGTCCTGAGACAGGGGCCCCCGAGCAGTACTTC
J gene: TRBJ2-7; D gene: TRBD1; clone size: NA; V gene: TRBV7-6; CDR3 length: 13; CDR3 protein: CASSLGTGYEQYF; CDR3 DNA: TGTGCCAGCAGCCTAGGGACAGGTTACGAGCAGTACTTC
J gene: TRBJ2-7; D gene: NA; clone size: few; V gene: TRBV10-1; CDR3 length: 15; CDR3 protein: CASSDTGTPSYEQYF; CDR3 DNA: TGCGCCAGCAGTGATACCGGGACACCCTCCTACGAGCAGTACTTC
J gene: TRBJ1-1; D gene: NA; clone size: NA; V gene: TRBV28; CDR3 length: 12; CDR3 protein: CASHRLNTEAFF; CDR3 DNA: TGTGCCAGCCACAGATTGAACACTGAAGCTTTCTTT
J gene: TRBJ2-1; D gene: NA; clone size: NA; V gene: TRBV2; CDR3 length: 15; CDR3 protein: CASSRWTGGGDEQFF; CDR3 DNA: TGTGCCAGCAGTAGGTGGACCGGAGGAGGCGATGAGCAGTTCTTC
J gene: TRBJ2-7; D gene: NA; clone size: NA; V gene: TRBV30; CDR3 length: 14; CDR3 protein: CAWSGVGGNYEQYF; CDR3 DNA: TGTGCCTGGAGTGGGGTAGGAGGAAACTACGAGCAGTACTTC
J gene: TRBJ1-3; D gene: NA; clone size: NA; V gene: TRBV9; CDR3 length: 16; CDR3 protein: CASSPTPQASGNTIYF; CDR3 DNA: TGTGCCAGCAGCCCAACACCACAGGCTTCTGGAAACACCATATATTTT
J gene: TRBJ2-3; D gene: TRBD2; clone size: NA; V gene: TRBV12-5; CDR3 length: 15; CDR3 protein: CASGFLAGGSDTQYF; CDR3 DNA: TGTGCTAGTGGTTTTCTTGCGGGGGGTTCAGATACGCAGTATTTT
J gene: TRBJ2-1; D gene: TRBD2; clone size: NA; V gene: TRBV6-5; CDR3 length: 13; CDR3 protein: CASRDLAGGPQFF; CDR3 DNA: TGTGCCAGCAGAGATTTAGCGGGAGGGCCTCAGTTCTTC
J gene: TRBJ1-4; D gene: TRBD1; clone size: NA; V gene: TRBV5-6; CDR3 length: 15; CDR3 protein: CASSAWTGEGEKLFF; CDR3 DNA: TGTGCCAGCAGCGCTTGGACAGGGGAGGGGGAAAAACTGTTTTTT
J gene: TRBJ2-2; D gene: TRBD1; clone size: NA; V gene: TRBV5-1; CDR3 length: 14; CDR3 protein: CASSFQGAGGELFF; CDR3 DNA: TGCGCCAGCAGCTTTCAGGGGGCAGGCGGGGAGCTGTTTTTT
J gene: TRBJ2-1; D gene: TRBD2; clone size: NA; V gene: TRBV7-6; CDR3 length: 18; CDR3 protein: CASSLGAGALLSYNEQFF; CDR3 DNA: TGTGCCAGCAGCTTAGGAGCGGGAGCCTTACTCTCCTACAATGAGCAGTTCTTC
J gene: TRBJ1-2; D gene: NA; clone size: NA; V gene: TRBV6-5; CDR3 length: 13; CDR3 protein: CASTLTGTGGYTF; CDR3 DNA: TGTGCCAGCACCCTGACGGGTACAGGGGGCTACACCTTC
J gene: TRBJ2-3; D gene: NA; clone size: NA; V gene: TRBV7-9; CDR3 length: 16; CDR3 protein: CASSHPNGGSTDTQYF; CDR3 DNA: TGTGCCAGCAGCCATCCAAACGGCGGAAGCACAGATACGCAGTATTTT
J gene: TRBJ1-1; D gene: NA; clone size: few; V gene: TRBV30; CDR3 length: 13; CDR3 protein: CAWTILGNTEAFF; CDR3 DNA: TGTGCCTGGACCATACTTGGGAACACTGAAGCTTTCTTT
J gene: TRBJ1-6; D gene: TRBD1; clone size: NA; V gene: TRBV6-5; CDR3 length: 15; CDR3 protein: CASSPRTGVGSPLHF; CDR3 DNA: TGTGCCAGCAGTCCACGGACAGGGGTAGGTTCACCCCTCCACTTT
J gene: TRBJ2-7; D gene: NA; clone size: NA; V gene: TRBV7-2; CDR3 length: 14; CDR3 protein: CASSATEIPWEQYF; CDR3 DNA: TGTGCCAGCAGCGCGACGGAGATACCTTGGGAGCAGTACTTC
J gene: TRBJ2-7; D gene: NA; clone size: NA; V gene: TRBV6-5; CDR3 length: 13; CDR3 protein: CASSYSRGYEQYF; CDR3 DNA: TGTGCCAGCAGTTACTCTCGGGGCTACGAGCAGTACTTC
J gene: TRBJ2-3; D gene: TRBD1; clone size: NA; V gene: TRBV11-3; CDR3 length: 17; CDR3 protein: CASSLDLGTAYADTQYF; CDR3 DNA: TGTGCCAGCAGCTTAGATCTTGGGACAGCGTATGCAGATACGCAGTATTTT
J gene: TRBJ2-2; D gene: NA; clone size: NA; V gene: TRBV29-1; CDR3 length: 12; CDR3 protein: CSVAHRAGELFF; CDR3 DNA: TGCAGCGTGGCTCACCGGGCCGGGGAGCTGTTTTTT
J gene: TRBJ2-2; D gene: TRBD2; clone size: NA; V gene: TRBV13; CDR3 length: 16; CDR3 protein: CASSPRLAGLWGELFF; CDR3 DNA: TGTGCCAGCAGCCCCCGACTAGCGGGGTTGTGGGGGGAGCTGTTTTTT
J gene: TRBJ2-7; D gene: NA; clone size: NA; V gene: TRBV4-2; CDR3 length: 17; CDR3 protein: CASSQEGSLGGHYEQYF; CDR3 DNA: TGTGCCAGCAGCCAAGAAGGTTCCCTAGGAGGCCATTACGAGCAGTACTTC
J gene: TRBJ2-7; D gene: TRBD1; clone size: NA; V gene: TRBV5-1; CDR3 length: 14; CDR3 protein: CASSSGDRSYEQYF; CDR3 DNA: TGCGCCAGCAGCTCCGGGGACAGATCCTACGAGCAGTACTTC
J gene: TRBJ1-2; D gene: TRBD1; clone size: NA; V gene: TRBV9; CDR3 length: 14; CDR3 protein: CASGRTGGGNGYTF; CDR3 DNA: TGTGCCAGCGGGCGAACAGGGGGGGGAAATGGCTACACCTTC
J gene: TRBJ1-6; D gene: TRBD1; clone size: NA; V gene: TRBV9; CDR3 length: 15; CDR3 protein: CASSPRQGANSPLHF; CDR3 DNA: TGTGCCAGCAGCCCCAGACAGGGCGCGAATTCACCCCTCCACTTT
J gene: TRBJ1-2; D gene: NA; clone size: NA; V gene: TRBV29-1; CDR3 length: 12; CDR3 protein: CSVERQGYGYTF; CDR3 DNA: TGCAGCGTTGAAAGGCAGGGCTATGGCTACACCTTC
J gene: TRBJ1-6; D gene: TRBD1; clone size: once; V gene: TRBV4-1; CDR3 length: 15; CDR3 protein: CASSRIQGFGSPLHF; CDR3 DNA: TGCGCCAGCAGTCGCATACAGGGGTTCGGTTCACCCCTCCACTTT
J gene: TRBJ1-5; D gene: NA; clone size: NA; V gene: TRBV11-2; CDR3 length: 13; CDR3 protein: CASSLVTNQPQHF; CDR3 DNA: TGTGCCAGCAGCTTAGTCACAAATCAGCCCCAGCATTTT
J gene: TRBJ1-5; D gene: TRBD1; clone size: NA; V gene: TRBV5-4; CDR3 length: 16; CDR3 protein: CASSSDREIRNQPQHF; CDR3 DNA: TGTGCCAGCAGCTCCGACAGGGAAATTAGGAATCAGCCCCAGCATTTT
J gene: TRBJ1-5; D gene: TRBD1; clone size: NA; V gene: TRBV28; CDR3 length: 15; CDR3 protein: CASSFRGRGNQPQHF; CDR3 DNA: TGTGCCAGCAGTTTCAGGGGGCGCGGCAATCAGCCCCAGCATTTT
J gene: TRBJ2-1; D gene: TRBD2; clone size: NA; V gene: TRBV27; CDR3 length: 14; CDR3 protein: CASSLASGGYEQFF; CDR3 DNA: TGTGCCAGCAGTTTGGCTAGCGGGGGTTATGAGCAGTTCTTC
J gene: TRBJ2-2; D gene: NA; clone size: NA; V gene: TRBV13; CDR3 length: 14; CDR3 protein: CASTPFSRTGELFF; CDR3 DNA: TGTGCCAGCACCCCATTTTCGAGAACCGGGGAGCTGTTTTTT
J gene: TRBJ2-7; D gene: NA; clone size: NA; V gene: TRBV5-1; CDR3 length: 14; CDR3 protein: CASRVSKEGVEQYF; CDR3 DNA: TGCGCCAGCAGAGTTTCCAAAGAGGGGGTCGAGCAGTACTTC
J gene: TRBJ2-7; D gene: TRBD1; clone size: NA; V gene: TRBV7-8; CDR3 length: 15; CDR3 protein: CASRRDPGQNYEQYF; CDR3 DNA: TGTGCCAGCAGGAGAGACCCGGGACAGAACTACGAGCAGTACTTC
J gene: TRBJ1-2; D gene: NA; clone size: NA; V gene: TRBV27; CDR3 length: 13; CDR3 protein: CASSLSFAGGYTF; CDR3 DNA: TGTGCCAGCAGTTTATCGTTTGCCGGTGGCTACACCTTC
J gene: TRBJ1-1; D gene: NA; clone size: few; V gene: TRBV4-2; CDR3 length: 14; CDR3 protein: CASRSARENTEAFF; CDR3 DNA: TGTGCCAGTCGTTCTGCCAGGGAGAACACTGAAGCTTTCTTT
J gene: TRBJ1-1; D gene: TRBD1; clone size: few; V gene: TRBV7-9; CDR3 length: 17; CDR3 protein: CASSLTFGQGLNTEAFF; CDR3 DNA: TGTGCCAGCAGCCTTACATTTGGACAGGGATTGAACACTGAAGCTTTCTTT
J gene: TRBJ2-7; D gene: NA; clone size: NA; V gene: TRBV6-1; CDR3 length: 14; CDR3 protein: CASSELLSLYEQYF; CDR3 DNA: TGTGCCAGCAGTGAACTACTCTCTTTATACGAGCAGTACTTC
J gene: TRBJ2-5; D gene: TRBD2; clone size: NA; V gene: TRBV28; CDR3 length: 15; CDR3 protein: CASSFKAGVVETQYF; CDR3 DNA: TGTGCCAGCAGTTTCAAGGCGGGGGTGGTAGAGACCCAGTACTTC
J gene: TRBJ2-2; D gene: NA; clone size: NA; V gene: TRBV28; CDR3 length: 15; CDR3 protein: CASSRMGSATGELFF; CDR3 DNA: TGTGCCAGCAGCCGGATGGGTAGCGCCACCGGGGAGCTGTTTTTT